This T cell receptor beta chain was sequenced in a study of cytomegalovirus exposure and HLA in healthy donors. Study at large: There were nearly 120 million unique TCR beta sequences, drawn from about 179 million T cells, in an earlier analysis.

The germline V gene encodes CDR1 LNHDA and CDR2 SQIVND (reference sequence). The CDR3 sequence is 15 residues long. V shed 3 bases and J 5 bases; nucleotides not matched to a gene: 8. The PCR contained 60 Vbeta and 13 Jbeta primers. TCRdb keeps only in-frame clones here, not all; method: immunoSEQ multiplex PCR. The data hold tens of thousands of clones, with around three quarters observed a single time. The source of this sequence is a male donor in good health and CMV-seropositive. V and J are TRBV19 and TRBJ2-5, with 8 positions matching TRBD1. The material sequenced was PBMCs. The chain's CDR3 is CASSIGQGAAETQYF. CDR3 nucleotide sequence: TGTGCCAGTAGTATTGGGCAGGGGGCTGCGGAGACCCAGTACTTC. Full variable domain (remainder filled in from reference TRBV19 and TRBJ2-5): DGGITQSPKYLFRKEGQNVTLSCEQNLNHDAMYWYRQDPGQGLRLIYYSQIVNDFQKGDIAEGYSVSREKKESFPLTVTSAQKNPTAFYLCASSIGQGAAETQYFGPGTRLLVL.